This T cell receptor beta chain appears in the sequencing data of a study of molecular identifiers for immune sequencing clone quantification (dated by TCRdb to the late 2010s). For the wider study: For a replicate experiment, RNA from about 21,000 or 97,000 naive CD8 T cells was divided into five aliquots, of which four were sequenced. The study was a methods study using CD8 T cells to benchmark molecular-identifier clustering-based TCR repertoire sequencing (MIDCIRS) and TCR RNA copy counting. Results the study describes overall, beyond this receptor: Modeling indicated about 3.1 TCR RNA copies recovered per cell, compared with roughly 9.7 by digital PCR, which implies a capture efficiency of 25% to 35%. Even against a background of 850,000 to 1,000,000 naive CD8 T cells, spiked-in Jurkat TCR RNA amounting to a single cell's worth was reported to be detectable. Spiked-in Jurkat TCR RNA (roughly 10 copies' worth), which is not part of the donor repertoire, was contained in the naive libraries. In CMV-specific effector cells, over 99% of molecules were held by clones above 20 RNA copies, whereas under 1% of molecules were held by such clones in naive cells. Identical TCR molecules sharing a barcode could cause highly expanded clone sizes to be underestimated. Without barcode sub-clustering, chimeric consensus sequences inflated TCR diversity; chimeras reached as high as 47%.

There are many counts of this clonotype. Its target antigen remains unknown. No base qualities exist here, and no much larger clone lies one base off it. Naive CD8 T cell libraries were made from around 20,000 to 1,000,000 sorted cells using 10%, 30% or 50% of purified RNA. Naive CD8 T cells, defined as CD8+CD4-CCR7+CD45RA+, were FACS-sorted into RLT Plus buffer on a BD FACSAria II. To test detection sensitivity, Jurkat RNA equal to about nine TCR copies was added to samples of about 20,000-1,000,000 naive CD8 T cells. CD8 T cells were enriched with RosetteSep CD8+ T Cell Enrichment Cocktail and Ficoll-Paque, followed by ACK red cell lysis. Receptors were amplified or captured by PCR. Reads for this sample came from an Illumina HiSeq 4000. Bulk TCR libraries were generated as previously described, with the TCR primers listed in Table S5 used. Purification of total RNA was performed with the Qiagen AllPrep DNA/RNA kit. Before analysis, reads from multiple sequencing runs of the same library were pooled. As for how the authors treated the data: Reads were retained only if the reads had an exact TCR constant sequence, and the retained reads were trimmed to 150 nt and grouped according to their 12-nt molecular barcodes. Reads inside each barcode group were sub-clustered using a 15% Levenshtein threshold, and a quality-weighted consensus sequence was constructed for each RNA molecule. Non-functional sequences were discarded, and so were lower-count sequences lying one edit away from another sequence. Based on fitting two negative binomial distributions, any barcode sub-cluster with under 20% of the maximum read count was discarded. TCRdb reprocessed the public reads (quality trimming at Q25 with fastp, clone calling with MiXCR) and kept in-frame beta chains. For every CDR3 protein sequence, its rows merge into one entry that carries the most common genes and DNA. These V and J calls are TCRdb output, not the study's own analysis. For this sample there are just under 650,000 distinct CDR3 sequences; just under 20% appear just once. The ten biggest clones cover roughly 0.83% of the sample.

Counted from cysteine to phenylalanine, this CDR3 has 15 amino acids. Just the 45-base CDR3 DNA is kept, in frame starting at base 1. V lost 1 base and J lost 1 base, and the count of bases not matched to a germline gene is 4. CDR1 and CDR2 (LGHNA, YSLEER) derive from the germline V gene. The receptor comes from a human donor in good health. Some libraries in this study had Jurkat cell RNA spiked in. Source material: naive CD8+ T cells from blood, with Jurkat cell RNA spiked in. Per the publication, the cell subset or site label means: FACS-sorted CD8+CD4-CCR7+CD45RA+ naive T cells. The chain couples TRBV4-3 to TRBJ2-7; TRBD1 fits 7 bases in the junction. The sequenced DNA: TGCGCCAGCAGCCAAGGACAGGGTAATTCCTACGAGCAGTACTTC. Its product reads: CASSQGQGNSYEQYF.